A single sample gave rise to the 25 T cell receptor beta chains below, sequenced in a study of cytomegalovirus exposure and HLA in healthy donors. Generated by immunoSEQ multiplex PCR, the TCRdb table keeps only in-frame clones and is missing some. The repertoire holds some 200,000 clones, with about 93% as singletons. Sequenced: PBMCs. Receptors were obtained from a woman younger than 35 in good health and CMV-seronegative.

The chain uses TRBV5-1 and TRBJ2-7; 7 positions match TRBD2. This CDR3 is 14 amino acids long. The germline V gene encodes CDR1 SGHRS and CDR2 YFSETQ. The V and J ends lost 0 bases and 7 bases, in that order; junction bases with no gene match: 7. In DNA, the CDR3 is TGCGCCAGCAGCTTGGCCCGGACTAGGGGTGAGCAGTACTTC. Translated, it gives CASSLARTRGEQYF. The variable domain in full, completed from reference TRBV5-1 and TRBJ2-7, reads KAGVTQTPRYLIKTRGQQVTLSCSPISGHRSVSWYQQTPGQGLQFLFEYFSETQRNKGNFPGRFSGRQFSNSRSEMNVSTLELGDSALYLCASSLARTRGEQYFGPGTRLTVT.

The rearrangement uses TRBV11-2 and TRBJ2-7, with D uncertain. Per the germline V gene, CDR1 is SGHAT and CDR2 is FQNNGV. The CDR3 covers 13 residues. Trimming shortened V by 1 base and J by 4 bases, and 8 bases separated the two germline ends. CDR3 sequence (DNA): TGTGCCAGCAGCTTAGCCCGGTTGTACGAGCAGTACTTC. Its translation is CASSLARLYEQYF.

The chain is built from TRBV5-1 and TRBJ2-3, with 8 bases aligning to TRBD2. J lost 5 bases, V lost 6 bases, and 14 bases had no gene match. The CDR3 runs 16 residues. Germline assignment: CDR1 SGHRS and CDR2 YFSETQ. The CDR3 coding sequence is TGCGCCAGCAATTTAGTAGCGGGACAACGGGGAGATACGCAGTATTTT. Translating gives CASNLVAGQRGDTQYF.

V is TRBV7-9 and J is TRBJ2-5; 9 positions match TRBD1. The germline CDR1 and CDR2 sequences are SEHNR and FQNEAQ (reference sequence). CDR3 length equals 13 residues. Written as DNA, the CDR3 is TGTGCTTGGACAGGGGAATTCCAAGAGACCCAGTACTTC. The encoded protein is CAWTGEFQETQYF.

The chain recombines TRBV2 with TRBJ2-2; possibly TRBD1 for D (5 bases). The CDR3 is 13 residues long. The ends were cut back, 11 bases at V and 5 bases at J, with 15 bases in the middle. From germline, CDR1 is SNHLY and CDR2 FYNNEI. CDR3 region: CASKGVFTGELFF. The CDR3 DNA follows: TGTGCCTCAAAAGGGGTTTTTACCGGGGAGCTGTTTTTT.

The rearrangement links TRBV7-6 to TRBJ2-1; 7 bases map to TRBD2. In germline, CDR1 is SGHVS, CDR2 FNYEAQ. The CDR3 length is 20 residues. The junction had 15 bases not matched to a gene; V was cut back by 0 bases and J by 1 base. The CDR3 DNA reads as TGTGCCAGCAGCTTAGCCCTCGGTCTTGCGGGAGTAAGGTCCTACAATGAGCAGTTCTTC. It specifies CASSLALGLAGVRSYNEQFF. Complete variable domain (other parts from reference TRBV7-6 and TRBJ2-1): GAGVSQSPRYKVTKRGQDVALRCDPISGHVSLYWYRQALGQGPEFLTYFNYEAQQDKSGLPNDRFSAERPEGSISTLTIQRTEQRDSAMYRCASSLALGLAGVRSYNEQFFGPGTRLTVL.

This chain joins TRBV30 and TRBJ1-2, with TRBD1 matching over 10 bases. Germline values: CDR1 GTSNPN, CDR2 SVGIG (reference sequence). The V and J ends lost 4 bases and 5 bases, in that order; junction bases with no gene match: 7. The CDR3 extends over 14 amino acids. The CDR3 coding sequence is TGTGCCTGGACAGACAGGGGGCGACTTTATGGCTACACCTTC. It specifies CAWTDRGRLYGYTF.

This clone was found a few times. The chain recombines TRBV7-2 with TRBJ2-1; no definite D call. Trimming took off 5 bases at V and 10 bases at J, with 15 bases between the two ends. CDR3 size: 13 residues. Germline V gene sequence: CDR1 SGHTA, CDR2 FQGNSA. The CDR3 loop is CASSPLGLEEQFF. CDR3 sequence (DNA): TGTGCCAGCAGCCCTCTAGGTCTCGAGGAGCAGTTCTTC.

The CDR3 region has the DNA TGCAGTGCTAGCGGGGGCTACGAGCAGTACTTC. Translation: CSASGGYEQYF. This chain links TRBV20-1 with TRBJ2-7, with a tentative D call TRBD2 (6 bases). V lost 3 bases and J 3 bases, leaving 6 bases between the germline ends. The CDR3 sequence is 11 residues long. Germline assignment: CDR1 DFQATT and CDR2 SNEGSKA (reference sequence).

This chain links TRBV5-1 with TRBJ2-1; D uncertain. Between the trimmed V and J ends, which lost 1 base and 7 bases, there was a span of 6 bases. The CDR3 consists of 12 residues. CDR1 is SGHRS, CDR2 YFSETQ, per germline. The CDR3: CASSLIVNEQFF. The CDR3 DNA follows: TGCGCCAGCAGCTTGATAGTAAATGAGCAGTTCTTC.

In DNA form, the CDR3 reads TGTGCCAGTAGTATAGAAGTACTACACTACGAGCAGTACTTC. Protein: CASSIEVLHYEQYF. This rearrangement joins TRBV19 to TRBJ2-7; no clear D gene. This CDR3 is 14 amino acids long. Between the trimmed V and J ends, which lost 0 bases and 3 bases, there was a span of 9 bases. Germline V gene data show CDR1 as LNHDA and CDR2 as SQIVND (reference sequence).

This rearrangement joins TRBV6-6 to TRBJ1-4, with D unresolved. CDR1 and CDR2 (germline): MNHNY, SVGAGI (reference sequence). The V gene lost 8 bases and the J gene lost 4 bases, with 11 bases spanning the gap. The CDR3 runs to 13 residues. The CDR3 sequence is CASGPPGNEKLFF. The CDR3 DNA reads as TGTGCCAGCGGGCCACCCGGTAATGAAAAACTGTTTTTT.

The V gene is TRBV28, the J gene TRBJ2-7; the D gene is possibly TRBD1 (6 bases). Per germline, CDR1 MDHEN and CDR2 SYDVKM. This CDR3 is 12 amino acids long. V gave up 3 bases and J gave up 4 bases, with 7 bases separating them. The CDR3 loop is CASSFGQYEQYF. The CDR3 DNA follows: TGTGCCAGCAGTTTTGGACAGTACGAGCAGTACTTC.

This clone is a singleton in its sample. The genes are TRBV4-1 and TRBJ1-1; 8 positions agree with TRBD1. The CDR3 is made up of 14 amino acids. V was clipped by 0 bases and J by 6 bases; unmatched bases: 3. From germline, CDR1 is MGHRA and CDR2 YSYEKL. DNA for the CDR3: TGCGCCAGCAGCCAAGACAGGGGGCTATCTGAAGCTTTCTTT. Translated, it gives CASSQDRGLSEAFF.

V and J are TRBV10-2 and TRBJ2-1, with TRBD2 matching over 8 bases. The CDR3 totals 14 residues. The junction had 10 bases not matched to a gene; V was cut back by 6 bases and J by 9 bases. Germline values: CDR1 WSHSY, CDR2 SAAADI. The CDR3 nucleotides read TGCGCCAGCAGCACCGGGACTAGAGTAGGTGAGCAGTTCTTC. It yields the protein CASSTGTRVGEQFF.

The genes are TRBV7-8 and TRBJ1-1; tentative D call: TRBD1 (5 bases). Germline V gives CDR1 SGHVS, CDR2 FQNEAQ. The CDR3 runs 14 residues. The germline V and J ends were trimmed by 2 bases and 2 bases, with 9 bases remaining between them. The CDR3 DNA sequence: TGTGCCAGCAGCTTACTAGGGGTTAACACTGAAGCTTTCTTT. Its translation is CASSLLGVNTEAFF.

The chain couples TRBV27 to TRBJ2-7, with 8 bases matching TRBD2. V lost 4 bases, J lost 4 bases, and 6 bases stayed unmatched. This CDR3 has 14 amino acids. CDR1 and CDR2 (germline): MNHEY, SMNVEV (reference sequence). Written as DNA, the CDR3 is TGTGCCAGCAGTTCCCAGCGGGAGTTGTACGAGCAGTACTTC. Translated: CASSSQRELYEQYF.

The chain combines TRBV27 with TRBJ2-7; TRBD2 matches at 8 bases. CDR3 size: 17 residues. Germline-derived CDR1 and CDR2 are MNHEY and SMNVEV (reference sequence). Trimming cost V 6 bases and J 6 bases; bases outside gene matches: 19. The CDR3 DNA is TGTGCCAGCAGCCGGGGGGGGACACCACAGGTCTCGGCCGAGCAGTACTTC. It codes for CASSRGGTPQVSAEQYF.

The chain joins TRBV6-5 to TRBJ2-2; D ambiguous. This CDR3 contains 13 residues. Germline CDR1 and CDR2: MNHEY and SVGAGI. Deletions cut 6 bases from V and 4 bases from J, with 9 bases between. This chain's CDR3 is CASRGDATGELFF. The CDR3 DNA reads TGTGCCAGCAGAGGAGATGCCACCGGGGAGCTGTTTTTT.

This chain uses TRBV6-9 with TRBJ1-2; tentatively, D is TRBD1 (6 bases). Germline CDR1 is MNHGY and CDR2 is SVAAGI. The CDR3 is 12 amino acids. With 3 bases removed from V and 7 bases from J, the gap between germline ends came to 9 bases. The CDR3 DNA is TGTGCCAGCAGTTACGGGGGGGCTGGCTACACCTTC. Translated: CASSYGGAGYTF.

The V gene is TRBV9, the J gene TRBJ1-2, with D unclear. Trimming cost V 6 bases and J 4 bases, with 13 bases left between them. The CDR3 sequence is 13 residues long. The germline gives CDR1 SGDLS, CDR2 YYNGEE. This CDR3 is CASTGPRGYGYTF. CDR3 nucleotide sequence: TGTGCCAGCACCGGACCTCGGGGCTATGGCTACACCTTC.

The chain joins TRBV28 to TRBJ1-2; TRBD1 aligns across 8 bases. Germline CDR1 is MDHEN and CDR2 is SYDVKM. Germline trimming cut 6 bases from V and 1 base from J; bases unmatched to any gene: 4. This CDR3 contains 14 residues. CDR3 residues: CASRGGQVNYGYTF. Written as DNA, the CDR3 is TGTGCCAGCAGGGGGGGACAGGTTAACTATGGCTACACCTTC.

The chain combines TRBV19 with TRBJ2-2, with D perhaps matching TRBD2 (5 bases). Germline assignment: CDR1 LNHDA and CDR2 SQIVND (reference sequence). This CDR3 is 12 amino acids long. With 1 base removed from V and 8 bases from J, the gap between germline ends came to 5 bases. The CDR3 spells CASSIGEGELFF. In DNA form, the CDR3 reads TGTGCCAGTAGTATAGGGGAGGGGGAGCTGTTTTTT.

Here the CDR3 reads CAISESPRDEQFF. The CDR3 nucleotides read TGTGCCATCAGTGAGTCCCCGAGGGATGAGCAGTTCTTC. The chain carries TRBV10-3 and TRBJ2-1; perhaps TRBD2 as D (5 bases). CDR1 ENHRY and CDR2 SYGVKD come from the germline V gene. Trimming shortened V by 0 bases and J by 8 bases, and 8 bases separated the two germline ends. The CDR3 covers 13 residues.

This clone was seen just once. CDR3: CAWRHPGLAHITTSTDTQYF. The CDR3 DNA reads TGTGCCTGGAGGCATCCGGGACTAGCGCACATAACGACTAGCACAGATACGCAGTATTTT. This chain links TRBV30 with TRBJ2-3, with 10 positions matching TRBD2. The V gene end was trimmed by 3 bases and the J gene end by 0 bases; junction bases not matched to a gene: 18. Germline V gene data show CDR1 as GTSNPN and CDR2 as SVGIG (reference sequence). The CDR3 has 20 amino acids.